This T cell receptor beta chain was recorded in a study of vaccination and CD4 T cells after COVID-19. About the study: Convalescent cases consisted of six males and four females, of whom two were Hispanic. The interval from dose two to post-vaccine sampling had a median of around 79 days, and it ranged from 14 to 241. The study's findings and limits: A median of about 90% of reactive clones, in convalescent patients, became evident only post-vaccination.

Stated treatment: roughly 11-day PBMC culture with coronavirus spike peptide pools or control peptides (ViraFEST assay). Sequence data for DNA of cultured CD4+ T cells were generated by the Oncomine TCR Beta short-read assay. From CD4+ T cells that had been cultured, genomic DNA was extracted. TCRdb processed the PCR reads anew with MiXCR; each CDR3 protein has one entry. The data contain 13,000 or so distinct CDR3 sequences, around two fifths of them seen just once; the ten biggest clones take up approximately 8.5%. Trimming shortened V by 0 bases and J by 14 bases, and 10 bases separated the two germline ends. This CDR3 has 11 residues. Germline V gene lookup returns CDR1 SGHAT and CDR2 FQNNGV. On this clonotype itself: Its specificity is unknown.

This chain joins TRBV11-2 and TRBJ1-2; D is undetermined. This receptor was taken from a human donor who had recovered from COVID-19. The sequencing input was CD4+ T cells from blood, cultured in vitro. CDR3 region: CASSLDRAITF. The CDR3 nucleotides are TGTGCCAGCAGCTTAGATCGGGCTATAACCTTC.